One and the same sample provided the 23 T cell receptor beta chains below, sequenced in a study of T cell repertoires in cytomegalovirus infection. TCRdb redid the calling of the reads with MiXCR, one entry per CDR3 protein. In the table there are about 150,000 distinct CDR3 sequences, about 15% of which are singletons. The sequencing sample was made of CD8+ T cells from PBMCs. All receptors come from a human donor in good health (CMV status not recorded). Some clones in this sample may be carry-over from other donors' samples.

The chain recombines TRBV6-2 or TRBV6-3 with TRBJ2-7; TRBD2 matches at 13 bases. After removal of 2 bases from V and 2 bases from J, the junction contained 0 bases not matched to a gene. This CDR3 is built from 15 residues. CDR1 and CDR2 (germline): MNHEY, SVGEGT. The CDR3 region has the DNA TGTGCCAGCAGTTACGGACTAGCGGGGGCCTACGAGCAGTACTTC. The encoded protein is CASSYGLAGAYEQYF.

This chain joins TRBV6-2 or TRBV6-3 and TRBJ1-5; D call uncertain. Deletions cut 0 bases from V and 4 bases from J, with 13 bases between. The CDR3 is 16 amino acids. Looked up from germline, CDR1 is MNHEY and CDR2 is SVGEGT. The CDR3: CASSYSIGSLNQPQHF. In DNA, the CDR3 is TGTGCCAGCAGTTACTCGATCGGCAGCCTTAATCAGCCCCAGCATTTT.

CDR3 coding DNA: TGTGCCAGCGGACTAGGACTAGCGGGAGATCGAATCGGGGAGCTGTTTTTT. It yields the protein CASGLGLAGDRIGELFF. This chain links TRBV7-3 with TRBJ2-2, with 13 positions matching TRBD2. Trimming removed 8 bases from V and 7 bases from J; junction bases left unmatched: 13. Germline CDR1 is SGHTA and CDR2 is FQGTGA. The CDR3 sequence is 17 residues long.

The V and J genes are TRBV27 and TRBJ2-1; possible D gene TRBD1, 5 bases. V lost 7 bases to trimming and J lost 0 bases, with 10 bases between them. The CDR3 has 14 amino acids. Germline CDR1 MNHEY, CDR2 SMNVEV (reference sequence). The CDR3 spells CASTTGSSYNEQFF. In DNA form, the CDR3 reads TGTGCCAGCACTACAGGTAGCTCCTACAATGAGCAGTTCTTC.

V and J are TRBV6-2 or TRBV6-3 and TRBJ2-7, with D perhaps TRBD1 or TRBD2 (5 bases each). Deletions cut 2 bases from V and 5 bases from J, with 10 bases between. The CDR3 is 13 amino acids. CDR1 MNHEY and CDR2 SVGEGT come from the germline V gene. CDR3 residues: CASSYGGINEQYF. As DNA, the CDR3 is TGTGCCAGCAGTTACGGGGGTATCAACGAGCAGTACTTC.

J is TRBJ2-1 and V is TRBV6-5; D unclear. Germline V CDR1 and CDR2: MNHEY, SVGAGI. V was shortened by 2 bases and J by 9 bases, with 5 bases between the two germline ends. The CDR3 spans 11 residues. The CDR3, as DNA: TGTGCCAGCAGTTACAGCTTTGAGCAGTTCTTC. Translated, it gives CASSYSFEQFF.

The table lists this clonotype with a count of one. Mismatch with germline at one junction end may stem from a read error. This CDR3 reads CASSYSHSERSPREPRGNSQYF. The CDR3 DNA is TGTGCCAGCAGTTACTCGCACAGCGAAAGGAGTCCCCGGGAACCCCGGGGAAACAGTCAGTACTTC. The gene calls are TRBV6-2 or TRBV6-3 and TRBJ2-4; maybe TRBD2 (5 bases). The germline V gene has CDR1 MNHEY and CDR2 SVGEGT. This CDR3 has 22 amino acids.

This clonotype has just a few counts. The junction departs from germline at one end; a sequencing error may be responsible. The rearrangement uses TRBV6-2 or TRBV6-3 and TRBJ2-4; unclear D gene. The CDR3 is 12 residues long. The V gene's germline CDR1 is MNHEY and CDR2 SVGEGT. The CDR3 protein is CASSYSIFEPLF. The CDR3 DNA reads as TGTGCCAGCAGTTACTCCATTTTCGAGCCCCTCTTC.

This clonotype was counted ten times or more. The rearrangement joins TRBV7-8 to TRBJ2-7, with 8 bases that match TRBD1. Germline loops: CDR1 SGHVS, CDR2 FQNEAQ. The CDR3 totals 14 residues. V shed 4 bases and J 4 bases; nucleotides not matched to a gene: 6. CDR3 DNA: TGTGCCAGCAGCTCTCGACAGGGGCCATACGAGCAGTACTTC. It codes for CASSSRQGPYEQYF.

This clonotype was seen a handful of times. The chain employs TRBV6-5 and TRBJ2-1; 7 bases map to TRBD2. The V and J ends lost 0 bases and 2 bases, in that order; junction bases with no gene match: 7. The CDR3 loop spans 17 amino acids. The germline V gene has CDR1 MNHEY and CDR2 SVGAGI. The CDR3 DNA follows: TGTGCCAGCAGTTACTCGAGGGCTAGCGGACCCTACAATGAGCAGTTCTTC. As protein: CASSYSRASGPYNEQFF.

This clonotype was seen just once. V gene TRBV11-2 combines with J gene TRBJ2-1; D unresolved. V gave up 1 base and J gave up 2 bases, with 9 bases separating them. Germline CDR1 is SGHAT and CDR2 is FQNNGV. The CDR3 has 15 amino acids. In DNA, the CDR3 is TGTGCCAGCAGCTTAGGGCGGATGCCCTACAATGAGCAGTTCTTC. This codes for CASSLGRMPYNEQFF.

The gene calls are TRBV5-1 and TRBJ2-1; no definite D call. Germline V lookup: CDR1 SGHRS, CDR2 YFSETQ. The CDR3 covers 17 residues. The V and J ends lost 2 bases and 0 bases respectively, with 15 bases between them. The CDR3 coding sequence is TGCGCCAGCAGCTTCAATGACGGTTTGCTCTCCTACAATGAGCAGTTCTTC. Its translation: CASSFNDGLLSYNEQFF.

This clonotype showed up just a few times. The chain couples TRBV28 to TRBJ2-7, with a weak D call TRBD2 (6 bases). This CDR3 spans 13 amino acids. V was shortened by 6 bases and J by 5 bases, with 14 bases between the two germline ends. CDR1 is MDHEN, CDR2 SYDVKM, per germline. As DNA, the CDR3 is TGTGCCAGCAGCCCGGGACTGACTAACGAGCAGTACTTC. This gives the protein CASSPGLTNEQYF.

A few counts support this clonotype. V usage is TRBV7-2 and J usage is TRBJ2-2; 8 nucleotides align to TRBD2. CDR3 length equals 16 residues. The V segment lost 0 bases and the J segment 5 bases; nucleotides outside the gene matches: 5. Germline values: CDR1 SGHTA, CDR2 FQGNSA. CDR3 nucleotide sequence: TGTGCCAGCAGCTTAGCTCCGGGGGGGCTTACCGGGGAGCTGTTTTTT. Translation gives CASSLAPGGLTGELFF.

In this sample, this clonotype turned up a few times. CDR3 nucleotides: TGCGCCAGCTTCGGGACAGGGGAGCAGTACTTC. This gives the protein CASFGTGEQYF. The rearrangement uses TRBV10-2 and TRBJ2-7; 9 bases are shared with TRBD1. CDR3 length equals 11 residues. V lost 8 bases to trimming and J lost 7 bases; unmatched junction nucleotides: 3. Germline CDR1 WSHSY, CDR2 SAAADI.

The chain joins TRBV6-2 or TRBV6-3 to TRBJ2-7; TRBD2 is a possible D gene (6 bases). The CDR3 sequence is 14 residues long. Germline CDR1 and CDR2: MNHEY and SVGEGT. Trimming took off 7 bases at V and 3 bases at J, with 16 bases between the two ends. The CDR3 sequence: CASTRDGSYYEQYF. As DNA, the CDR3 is TGTGCCAGCACTCGAGACGGGAGTTACTACGAGCAGTACTTC.

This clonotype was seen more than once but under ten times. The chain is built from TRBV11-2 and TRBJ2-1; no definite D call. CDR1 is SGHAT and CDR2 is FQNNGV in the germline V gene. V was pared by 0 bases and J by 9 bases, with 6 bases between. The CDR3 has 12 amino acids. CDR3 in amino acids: CASSLDSAEQFF. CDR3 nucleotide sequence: TGTGCCAGCAGCTTAGATTCCGCTGAGCAGTTCTTC.

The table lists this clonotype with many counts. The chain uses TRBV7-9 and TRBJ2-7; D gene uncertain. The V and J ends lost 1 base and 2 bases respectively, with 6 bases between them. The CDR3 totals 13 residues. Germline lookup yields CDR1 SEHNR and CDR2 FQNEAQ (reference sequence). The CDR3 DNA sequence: TGTGCCAGCAGCTTAGGAGAGCCCTACGAGCAGTACTTC. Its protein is CASSLGEPYEQYF. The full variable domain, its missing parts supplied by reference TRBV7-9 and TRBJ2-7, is DTGVSQNPRHKITKRGQNVTFRCDPISEHNRLYWYRQTLGQGPEFLTYFQNEAQLEKSRLLSDRFSAERPKGSFSTLEIQRTEQGDSAMYLCASSLGEPYEQYFGPGTRLTVT.

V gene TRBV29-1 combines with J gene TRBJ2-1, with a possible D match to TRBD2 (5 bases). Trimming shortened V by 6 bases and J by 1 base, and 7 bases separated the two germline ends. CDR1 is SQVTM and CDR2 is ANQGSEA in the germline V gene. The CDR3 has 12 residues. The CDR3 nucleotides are TGCAGCGTCAAGCGGTCCTACAATGAGCAGTTCTTC. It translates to CSVKRSYNEQFF.

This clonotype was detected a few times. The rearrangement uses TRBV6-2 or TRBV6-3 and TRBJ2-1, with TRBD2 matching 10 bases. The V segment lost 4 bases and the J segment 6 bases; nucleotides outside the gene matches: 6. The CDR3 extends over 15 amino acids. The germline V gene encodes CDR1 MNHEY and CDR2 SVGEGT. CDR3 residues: CASSSLGTSVNEQFF. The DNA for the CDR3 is TGTGCCAGCAGTTCCCTCGGGACTAGCGTCAATGAGCAGTTCTTC.

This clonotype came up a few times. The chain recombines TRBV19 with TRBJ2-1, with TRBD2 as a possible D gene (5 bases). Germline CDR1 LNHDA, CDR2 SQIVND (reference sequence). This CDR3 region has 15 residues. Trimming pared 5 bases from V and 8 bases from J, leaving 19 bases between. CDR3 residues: CASSPSGAGYYEQFF. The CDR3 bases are TGTGCCAGTAGTCCGAGCGGAGCCGGGTACTATGAGCAGTTCTTC.

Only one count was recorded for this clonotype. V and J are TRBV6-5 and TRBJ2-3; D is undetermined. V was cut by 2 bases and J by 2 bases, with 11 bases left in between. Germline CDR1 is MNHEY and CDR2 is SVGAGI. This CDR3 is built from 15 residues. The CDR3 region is CASSYGESNTDTQYF. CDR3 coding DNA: TGTGCCAGCAGTTACGGCGAGTCGAACACAGATACGCAGTATTTT.

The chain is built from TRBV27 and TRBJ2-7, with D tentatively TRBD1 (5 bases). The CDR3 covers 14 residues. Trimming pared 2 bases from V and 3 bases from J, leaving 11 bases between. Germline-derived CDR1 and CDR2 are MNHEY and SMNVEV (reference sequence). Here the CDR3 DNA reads TGTGCCAGCAGTTTAATAGGGGCTGACTACGAGCAGTACTTC. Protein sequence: CASSLIGADYEQYF.